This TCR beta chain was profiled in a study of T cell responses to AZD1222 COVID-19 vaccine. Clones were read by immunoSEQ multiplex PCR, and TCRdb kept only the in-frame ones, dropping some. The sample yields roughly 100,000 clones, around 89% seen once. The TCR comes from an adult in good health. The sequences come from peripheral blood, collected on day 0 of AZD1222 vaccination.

The CDR3, as DNA: TGTGCCAGCAGTGCGCCCGGAACAGAAGCCAAAAACATTCAGTACTTC. It specifies CASSAPGTEAKNIQYF. The V gene is TRBV6-4, the J gene TRBJ2-4; D gene ambiguous. The germline V and J ends were trimmed by 4 bases and 0 bases, with 13 bases remaining between them. Germline V lookup: CDR1 MRHNA, CDR2 SNTAGT. The CDR3 is 16 residues long.